These 22 T cell receptor beta chains were sequenced from one sample in a study of blood T cell repertoires in COVID-19. Sequencing used immunoSEQ multiplex PCR; TCRdb keeps in-frame clones, though not all of them. The sample includes about 73,000 clones, roughly four fifths of them seen just once. The specimen was peripheral blood. These receptors came from a woman in her 70s with acute or convalescent COVID-19.

The genes are TRBV11-2 and TRBJ2-1; maybe TRBD2 (5 bases). This CDR3 has 16 residues. Per the germline V gene, CDR1 is SGHAT and CDR2 is FQNNGV. V was clipped by 5 bases and J by 3 bases, with 17 bases between them. CDR3 bases: TGTGCCAGCAGCCTTAGTAGGAGGCCAGACTACAATGAGCAGTTCTTC. It specifies CASSLSRRPDYNEQFF.

This clone was detected only a few times. This rearrangement joins TRBV5-6 to TRBJ1-1; D is unresolved. The length of the CDR3 is 13 residues. V was cut by 4 bases and J by 10 bases, with 17 bases left in between. Germline CDR1 and CDR2: SGHDT and YYEEEE. The CDR3 DNA follows: TGTGCCAGCAGCCCTGGGGATCGGAGGGCAGCTTTCTTT. Residues: CASSPGDRRAAFF. Looking up the rest from reference TRBV5-6 and TRBJ1-1 gives the full variable domain: DAGVTQSPTHLIKTRGQQVTLRCSPKSGHDTVSWYQQALGQGPQFIFQYYEEEERQRGNFPDRFSGHQFPNYSSELNVNALLLGDSALYLCASSPGDRRAAFFGQGTRLTVV.

V and J are TRBV7-3 and TRBJ2-7; D is possibly TRBD2 (6 bases). The CDR3 length is 14 residues. Per the germline V gene, CDR1 is SGHTA and CDR2 is FQGTGA. The V end lost 5 bases, the J end lost 6 bases, and 17 bases lay between the germline ends. The CDR3 bases are TGTGCCAGCAGCACGGGGACTGGCCTTACCGAGCAGTACTTC. It yields the protein CASSTGTGLTEQYF.

The chain joins TRBV3-1 (or the pseudogene TRBV3-2) to TRBJ1-1, with D possibly being TRBD1 (5 bases). V lost 4 bases to trimming and J lost 8 bases, with 8 bases between them. Germline CDR1 LGHDT, CDR2 YNNKEL (reference sequence). This CDR3 region has 11 residues. This chain's CDR3 is CASSRRQEAFF. Written as DNA, the CDR3 is TGTGCCAGCAGCCGAAGACAGGAAGCTTTCTTT.

The chain has TRBV18 and TRBJ1-2, with TRBD1 identical over 7 bases. The CDR3 is made up of 14 amino acids. Germline CDR1 is KGHSH and CDR2 is LQKENI. The ends lost 0 bases at V and 6 bases at J; junction bases unmatched: 4. The CDR3 here is CASSPPGQRNGYTF. The CDR3 DNA sequence: TGTGCCAGCTCACCACCGGGACAGAGAAATGGCTACACCTTC.

This chain uses TRBV4-1 with TRBJ2-2, with 9 bases aligning to TRBD2. In germline, CDR1 is MGHRA, CDR2 YSYEKL. V trimming: 4 bases; J trimming: 4 bases; junction bases outside the gene matches: 10. This CDR3 comprises 17 residues. This CDR3 reads CASSRSLTREGTGELFF. For the CDR3, the DNA is TGCGCCAGCAGCCGATCCCTTACGCGGGAGGGCACCGGGGAGCTGTTTTTT.

The sample holds a few counts of this clone. Other DNA sequences in this sample translate to the same CDR3. This chain links TRBV18 with TRBJ2-7; 7 bases align to TRBD1. Per germline, CDR1 KGHSH and CDR2 LQKENI. The CDR3 totals 14 residues. V was pared by 1 base and J by 3 bases, with 3 bases of the junction left unmatched. CDR3 sequence: CASSPRQGVYEQYF. DNA for the CDR3: TGTGCCAGCTCACCACGCCAGGGGGTCTACGAGCAGTACTTC.

The chain uses TRBV19 and TRBJ1-5; D possibly corresponds to TRBD1 (5 bases). In germline, CDR1 is LNHDA, CDR2 SQIVND (reference sequence). Trimming took 9 bases from V and 3 from J, leaving 15 bases between them. CDR3 size: 14 residues. CDR3 amino acids: CASTMTEFNQPQHF. As DNA, the CDR3 is TGTGCCAGCACAATGACAGAATTCAATCAGCCCCAGCATTTT.

This sequence joins TRBV7-8 and TRBJ1-5; 7 positions agree with TRBD1. V dropped 3 bases and J dropped 1; count of bases not matched to a gene: 3. The length of the CDR3 is 15 residues. The germline gives CDR1 SGHVS, CDR2 FQNEAQ. The CDR3 spells CASSFSGGSNQPQHF. In DNA form, the CDR3 reads TGTGCCAGCAGCTTTTCAGGGGGAAGCAATCAGCCCCAGCATTTT.

The chain has TRBV14 and TRBJ2-7; 8 bases line up with TRBD1. The CDR3 loop spans 12 amino acids. CDR1 and CDR2 from the germline V gene are SGHDN and FVKESK. V lost 4 bases and J lost 12; bases outside the gene matches: 8. CDR3 coding DNA: TGTGCCAGCAGCCCAGGGGGCGGTTCTAGGTACTTC. Translated, it gives CASSPGGGSRYF.

This chain connects TRBV3-1 (or the pseudogene TRBV3-2) to TRBJ2-7; a weak D match, TRBD2 (6 bases). V was clipped by 4 bases and J by 7 bases, with 23 bases between them. This CDR3 is 16 amino acids long. Germline CDR1 reads LGHDT; CDR2 reads YNNKEL (reference sequence). The CDR3 region has the DNA TGTGCCAGCAGCCCACCGGGACTTCCCTTCACGGGGGAGCAGTACTTC. Amino acid sequence: CASSPPGLPFTGEQYF.

In DNA form, the CDR3 reads TGTGCCACCAGCAGAGATGATCGTGGGACTCAAACAGATACGCAGTATTTT. Translating gives CATSRDDRGTQTDTQYF. This rearrangement joins TRBV15 to TRBJ2-3; TRBD2 might be the D (6 bases). Between the trimmed V and J ends, which lost 0 bases and 3 bases, there was a span of 16 bases. The CDR3 totals 17 residues. In germline, CDR1 is LNHNV, CDR2 YYDKDF (reference sequence).

The chain recombines TRBV3-1 (or the pseudogene TRBV3-2) with TRBJ2-7; 10 bases are a match to TRBD1. The germline V gene encodes CDR1 LGHDT and CDR2 YNNKEL (reference sequence). V dropped 4 bases and J dropped 4; count of bases not matched to a gene: 10. The CDR3 is 16 amino acids. CDR3 sequence (DNA): TGTGCCAGCAGCCCCACCCCCCGGGACAGGGGTTACGAGCAGTACTTC. Its protein product is CASSPTPRDRGYEQYF.

The chain has TRBV19 and TRBJ2-1, with D tentatively TRBD2 (7 bases). The CDR3 sequence is 13 residues long. V was cut by 3 bases and J by 8 bases, with 11 bases left in between. The V gene's germline CDR1 is LNHDA and CDR2 SQIVND (reference sequence). CDR3 sequence reads: CASSITGRDEQFF. The DNA for the CDR3 is TGTGCCAGTAGTATCACAGGGAGGGATGAGCAGTTCTTC.

The V gene is TRBV28, the J gene TRBJ2-1; D possibly corresponds to TRBD2 (6 bases). V lost 6 bases and J 0 bases, leaving 15 bases between the germline ends. The CDR3 covers 16 residues. From germline, CDR1 is MDHEN and CDR2 SYDVKM. The CDR3 protein is CASSRGLPFSYNEQFF. CDR3 DNA: TGTGCCAGCAGCCGGGGACTGCCCTTCTCCTACAATGAGCAGTTCTTC. Based on the CDR3 plus reference TRBV28 and TRBJ2-1, the full variable domain is DVKVTQSSRYLVKRTGEKVFLECVQDMDHENMFWYRQDPGLGLRLIYFSYDVKMKEKGDIPEGYSVSREKKERFSLILESASTNQTSMYLCASSRGLPFSYNEQFFGPGTRLTVL.

The chain couples TRBV29-1 to TRBJ1-2, with 10 bases lining up with TRBD1. CDR1 SQVTM and CDR2 ANQGSEA come from the germline V gene. The V segment lost 7 bases and the J segment 8 bases; nucleotides outside the gene matches: 13. The CDR3 is 14 residues long. The CDR3, as DNA: TGCAGCGCCCGATGGGACAGGGGAGAAGGAGGCTACACCTTC. It specifies CSARWDRGEGGYTF.

This clone was counted only a few times. The chain has TRBV5-1 and TRBJ2-1, with 9 positions matching TRBD2. V lost 2 bases, J lost 2 bases, and 5 bases stayed unmatched. This CDR3 is 16 amino acids long. Looked up from germline, CDR1 is SGHRS and CDR2 is YFSETQ. The CDR3 DNA reads TGCGCCAGCAGCTTTCGAGCGGGAGGAACCTACAATGAGCAGTTCTTC. Translating it yields CASSFRAGGTYNEQFF.

The chain couples TRBV5-5 to TRBJ1-6; 9 nucleotides line up with TRBD1. V gave up 0 bases and J gave up 14 bases; unmatched junction bases: 9. Germline V CDR1 and CDR2: SGHKS, YYEKEE (reference sequence). The CDR3 spans 15 residues. CDR3 coding DNA: TGTGCCAGCAGCTTGGAATGGACAGGGGCTTTGACCCTCCACTTT. Translation gives CASSLEWTGALTLHF.

V is TRBV9 and J is TRBJ1-5; TRBD1 is a possible D gene (6 bases). Germline V gene data show CDR1 as SGDLS and CDR2 as YYNGEE. The CDR3 is made up of 15 amino acids. With 6 bases removed from V and 4 bases from J, the gap between germline ends came to 17 bases. The CDR3 bases are TGTGCCAGCACCCCTGGAAGGGGGGGAAATCAGCCCCAGCATTTT. It translates to CASTPGRGGNQPQHF.

There are a few counts of this clone. The chain combines TRBV5-5 with TRBJ1-1; no clear D gene. Trimming removed 1 base from V and 1 base from J, with 11 bases in between. Germline loops: CDR1 SGHKS, CDR2 YYEKEE (reference sequence). This CDR3 comprises 15 residues. CDR3 residues: CASSLSHHPNTEAFF. The CDR3 DNA reads TGTGCCAGCAGCTTGAGCCACCACCCGAACACTGAAGCTTTCTTT.

The chain couples TRBV7-9 to TRBJ1-5; a weak D match, TRBD1 (5 bases). The germline CDR1 and CDR2 sequences are SEHNR and FQNEAQ (reference sequence). This CDR3 contains 15 residues. Trimming took off 0 bases at V and 4 bases at J, with 10 bases between the two ends. The CDR3 coding sequence is TGTGCCAGCAGCTTAGCGGGGCAGGGAAATCAGCCCCAGCATTTT. It translates to CASSLAGQGNQPQHF.

V is TRBV2 and J is TRBJ1-2, with 8 bases fitting TRBD1. The V and J ends lost 7 bases and 4 bases, in that order; junction bases with no gene match: 5. Germline loops: CDR1 SNHLY, CDR2 FYNNEI. The CDR3 sequence is 13 residues long. This chain's CDR3 is CASKTGVSYGYTF. CDR3 DNA sequence: TGTGCCAGCAAGACAGGGGTTAGCTATGGCTACACCTTC.